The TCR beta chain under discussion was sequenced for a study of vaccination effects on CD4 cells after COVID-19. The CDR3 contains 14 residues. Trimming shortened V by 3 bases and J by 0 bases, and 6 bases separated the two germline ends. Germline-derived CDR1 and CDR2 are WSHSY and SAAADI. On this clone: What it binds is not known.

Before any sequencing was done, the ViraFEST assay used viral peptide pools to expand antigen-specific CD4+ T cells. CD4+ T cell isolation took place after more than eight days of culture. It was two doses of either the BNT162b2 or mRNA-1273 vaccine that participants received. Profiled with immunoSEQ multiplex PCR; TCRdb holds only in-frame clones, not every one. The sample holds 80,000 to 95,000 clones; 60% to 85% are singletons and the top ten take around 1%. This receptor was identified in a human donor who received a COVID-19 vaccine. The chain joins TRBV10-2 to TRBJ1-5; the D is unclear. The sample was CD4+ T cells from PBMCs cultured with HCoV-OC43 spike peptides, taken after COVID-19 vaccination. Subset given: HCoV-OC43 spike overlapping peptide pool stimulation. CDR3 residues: CASSDRFSNQPQHF. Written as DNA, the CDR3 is TGCGCCAGCAGTGATCGGTTTAGCAATCAGCCCCAGCATTTT.